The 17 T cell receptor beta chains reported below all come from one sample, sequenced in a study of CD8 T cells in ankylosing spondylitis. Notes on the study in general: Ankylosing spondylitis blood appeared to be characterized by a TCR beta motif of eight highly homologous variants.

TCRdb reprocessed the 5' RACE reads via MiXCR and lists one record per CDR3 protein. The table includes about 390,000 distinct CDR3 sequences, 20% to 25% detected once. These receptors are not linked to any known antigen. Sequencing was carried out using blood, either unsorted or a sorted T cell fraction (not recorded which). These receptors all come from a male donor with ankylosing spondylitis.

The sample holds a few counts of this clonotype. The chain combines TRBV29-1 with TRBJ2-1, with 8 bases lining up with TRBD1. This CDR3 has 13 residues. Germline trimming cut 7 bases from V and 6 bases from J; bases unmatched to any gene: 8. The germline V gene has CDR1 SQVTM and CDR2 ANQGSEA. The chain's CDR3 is CSAGQGSPNEQFF. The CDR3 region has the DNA TGCAGCGCCGGACAGGGATCTCCCAATGAGCAGTTCTTC.

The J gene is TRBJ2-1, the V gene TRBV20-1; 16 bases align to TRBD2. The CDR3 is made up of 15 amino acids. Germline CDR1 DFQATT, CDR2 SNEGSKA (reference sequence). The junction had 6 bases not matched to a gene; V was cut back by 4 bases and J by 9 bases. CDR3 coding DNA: TGCAGTGCTAACGATGGGACTAGCGGGAGGGTTGAGCAGTTCTTC. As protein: CSANDGTSGRVEQFF.

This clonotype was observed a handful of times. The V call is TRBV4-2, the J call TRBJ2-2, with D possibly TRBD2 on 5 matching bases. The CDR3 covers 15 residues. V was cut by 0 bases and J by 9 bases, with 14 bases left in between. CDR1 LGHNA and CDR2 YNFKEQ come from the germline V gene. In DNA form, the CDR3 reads TGTGCCAGCAGCCAAGATCAGCGGCAGAGGAGGGAGCTGTTTTTT. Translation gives CASSQDQRQRRELFF.

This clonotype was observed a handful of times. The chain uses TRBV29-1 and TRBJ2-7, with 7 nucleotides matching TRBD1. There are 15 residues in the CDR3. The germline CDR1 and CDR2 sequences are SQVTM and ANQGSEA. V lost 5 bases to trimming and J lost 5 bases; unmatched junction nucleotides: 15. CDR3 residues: CSVSPAGQGVDEQYF. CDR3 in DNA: TGCAGCGTTTCTCCGGCGGGCCAGGGGGTCGACGAGCAGTACTTC.

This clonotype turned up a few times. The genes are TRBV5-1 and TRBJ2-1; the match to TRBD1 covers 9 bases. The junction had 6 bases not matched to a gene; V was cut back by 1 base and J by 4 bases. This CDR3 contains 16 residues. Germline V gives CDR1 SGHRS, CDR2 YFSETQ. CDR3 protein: CASSLTGGSVYNEQFF. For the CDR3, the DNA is TGCGCCAGCAGCTTGACAGGGGGCTCTGTATACAATGAGCAGTTCTTC.

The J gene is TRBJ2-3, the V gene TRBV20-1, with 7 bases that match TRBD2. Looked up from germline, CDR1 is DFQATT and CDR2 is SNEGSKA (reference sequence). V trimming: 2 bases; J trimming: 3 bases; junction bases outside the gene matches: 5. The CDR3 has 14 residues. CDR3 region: CSARKGTTTDTQYF. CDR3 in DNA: TGCAGTGCTAGAAAGGGGACTACTACAGATACGCAGTATTTT.

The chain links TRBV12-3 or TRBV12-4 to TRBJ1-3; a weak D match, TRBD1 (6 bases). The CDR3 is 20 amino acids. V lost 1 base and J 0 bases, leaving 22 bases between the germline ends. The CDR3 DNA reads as TGTGCCAGCAGTTTAGGGCAGGGGCCCACGTTGATTTTCTCTGGAAACACCATATATTTT. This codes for CASSLGQGPTLIFSGNTIYF.

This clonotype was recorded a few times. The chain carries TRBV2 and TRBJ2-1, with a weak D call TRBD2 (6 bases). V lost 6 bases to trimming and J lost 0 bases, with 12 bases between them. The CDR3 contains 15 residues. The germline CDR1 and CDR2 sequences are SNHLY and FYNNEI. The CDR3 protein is CASRRGLISYNEQFF. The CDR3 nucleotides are TGTGCCAGCAGGAGGGGACTGATCTCCTACAATGAGCAGTTCTTC.

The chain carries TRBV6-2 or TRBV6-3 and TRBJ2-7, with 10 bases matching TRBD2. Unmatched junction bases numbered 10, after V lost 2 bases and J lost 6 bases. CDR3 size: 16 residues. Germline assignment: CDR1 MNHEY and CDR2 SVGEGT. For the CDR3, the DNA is TGTGCCAGCAGTTACCGGTTATCTAGCGGGAGAGGCGAGCAGTACTTC. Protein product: CASSYRLSSGRGEQYF.

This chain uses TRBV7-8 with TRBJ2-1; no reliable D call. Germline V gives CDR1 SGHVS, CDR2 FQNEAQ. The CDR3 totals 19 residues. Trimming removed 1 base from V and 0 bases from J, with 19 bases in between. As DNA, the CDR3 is TGTGCCAGCAGCTTAGGATATTTCACCCGCCCAAGCTCCTACAATGAGCAGTTCTTC. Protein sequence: CASSLGYFTRPSSYNEQFF.

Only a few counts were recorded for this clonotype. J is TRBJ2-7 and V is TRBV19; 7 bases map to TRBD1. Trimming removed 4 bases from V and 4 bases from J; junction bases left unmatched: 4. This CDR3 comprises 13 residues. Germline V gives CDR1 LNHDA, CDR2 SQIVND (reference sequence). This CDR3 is CASSRDREYEQYF. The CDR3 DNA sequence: TGTGCCAGTAGTAGAGACAGGGAGTACGAGCAGTACTTC.

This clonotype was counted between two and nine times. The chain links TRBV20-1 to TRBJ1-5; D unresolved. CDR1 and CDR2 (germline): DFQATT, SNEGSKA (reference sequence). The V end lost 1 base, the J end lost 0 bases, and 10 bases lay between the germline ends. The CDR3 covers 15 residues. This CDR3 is CSARAPGYSNQPQHF. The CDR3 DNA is TGCAGTGCTAGAGCCCCGGGGTATAGCAATCAGCCCCAGCATTTT.

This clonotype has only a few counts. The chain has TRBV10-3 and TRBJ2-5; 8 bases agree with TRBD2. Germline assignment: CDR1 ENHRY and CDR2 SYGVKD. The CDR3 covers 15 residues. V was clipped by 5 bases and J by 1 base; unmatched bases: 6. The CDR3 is CAISPSTSGQETQYF. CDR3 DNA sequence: TGTGCCATCAGTCCGAGTACTAGCGGCCAAGAGACCCAGTACTTC.

The CDR3 sequence: CASSYSRAGVTEAFF. In nucleotides, the CDR3 is TGTGCCAGCAGTTACTCGAGGGCAGGGGTAACTGAAGCTTTCTTT. This sequence joins TRBV6-5 and TRBJ1-1, with D maybe TRBD1 (6 bases). The CDR3 extends over 15 amino acids. V shed 0 bases and J shed 5 bases, with 13 bases lying between them. Per the germline V gene, CDR1 is MNHEY and CDR2 is SVGAGI.

In DNA form, the CDR3 reads TGTGCCAGCAGTTACCCCTCCGGGGGGATTGTGACCTACGAGCAGTACTTC. Protein sequence: CASSYPSGGIVTYEQYF. V and J are TRBV6-2 or TRBV6-3 and TRBJ2-7; 7 bases are shared with TRBD2. The J segment lost 2 bases and the V segment lost 2 bases, leaving 12 bases of the junction unmatched. The CDR3 has 17 residues. Germline V CDR1 and CDR2: MNHEY, SVGEGT.

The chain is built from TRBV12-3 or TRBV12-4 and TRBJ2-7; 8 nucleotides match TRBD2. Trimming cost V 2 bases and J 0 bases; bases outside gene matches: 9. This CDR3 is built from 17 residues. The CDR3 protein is CASSLNLWGLDSYEQYF. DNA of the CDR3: TGTGCCAGCAGTTTAAATTTGTGGGGACTAGACTCCTACGAGCAGTACTTC.

CDR3 sequence (DNA): TGTGCCAGCAGCTTAAGACCCGTAGCGAAGTCTTTAAACAATGAGCAGTTCTTC. Translating it yields CASSLRPVAKSLNNEQFF. The chain combines TRBV7-3 with TRBJ2-1; perhaps TRBD2 as D (5 bases). V lost 1 base and J lost 5, with 21 bases in between. The V gene's germline CDR1 is SGHTA and CDR2 FQGTGA. The CDR3 length is 18 residues.